The T cell receptor beta chain under discussion was sequenced for a study of T cells in Graves' hyperthyroidism and ophthalmopathy. The diagnoses drew upon clinical symptoms, serum thyroxine and TRAb, thyroid ultrasound and orbital computed tomography. The CDR3 contains 15 residues. Germline V gives CDR1 LNHDA, CDR2 SQIVND (reference sequence). Deletions cut 3 bases from V and 2 bases from J, with 10 bases between. This clonotype has ten or more counts. Its target is not known. Findings of the study overall: The model foresaw ophthalmopathy a median about 6.1 months prior to onset. Stable hyperthyroidism was separated from ophthalmopathy by a model based on 13 V-J features.

RNA transcripts yielded amplified TCR beta CDR3 regions. HTBI primers drove first-round RT-PCR of the TCR CDR3. TCRdb passed the multiplex PCR reads through MiXCR, listing each CDR3 protein once. The sample lists some 250,000 distinct CDR3 sequences, 13% to 15% occurring once. The rearrangement joins TRBV19 to TRBJ2-2; D perhaps matches TRBD2 (6 bases). Sequencing used blood. This sequence was found in a woman in her 50s with Graves' hyperthyroidism that later progressed to Graves' ophthalmopathy. CDR3 nucleotide sequence: TGTGCCAGTAGTATTAGCGGAGTTAACACCGGGGAGCTGTTTTTT. Its protein is CASSISGVNTGELFF.